A selection of T cell receptor beta chains follows, all from one sample in a study of shared clonotypes between healthy human individuals. The protocol was immunoSEQ multiplex PCR, while the TCRdb copy is restricted to in-frame clones and leaves out a portion. Of under 600,000 clones detected, roughly 98% appear once; the ten largest clones hold 0.3%. The sequencing input was naive CD8+ T cells sorted from blood. The receptor set was obtained from a man between 25 and 39 years old in good health. CDR3s include the opening cysteine and the closing phenylalanine or tryptophan. Each record gives: J gene, clone size, V gene, CDR3 length, D gene, CDR3 protein, CDR3 DNA. The D gene is left open where the match is weak. Rows may omit the clone size; those that give it use once, few, many or a size class.

TRBJ1-1	-	TRBV6-5	15	-	CASSLSGVANTEAFF	TGTGCCAGCAGTTTAAGCGGAGTAGCAAACACTGAAGCTTTCTTT
TRBJ1-5	-	TRBV18	17	-	CASSRGSATGGDQPQHF	TGTGCCAGCTCACGGGGGAGTGCGACAGGAGGCGATCAGCCCCAGCATTTT
TRBJ2-6	-	TRBV7-9	18	-	CASSSSGHRISGANVLTF	TGTGCCAGCAGCTCTTCGGGACACAGGATCTCTGGGGCCAACGTCCTGACTTTC
TRBJ2-1	-	TRBV6-1	17	TRBD1	CASSEAFPGQGYNEQFF	TGTGCCAGCAGTGAAGCCTTTCCGGGACAGGGATATAATGAGCAGTTCTTC
TRBJ1-5	-	TRBV18	17	-	CASSPGIQGYSNQPQHF	TGTGCCAGCTCACCAGGGATCCAGGGCTATAGCAATCAGCCCCAGCATTTT
TRBJ2-2	-	TRBV7-9	13	-	CASSLTNTGELFF	TGTGCCAGCAGCTTGACGAACACCGGGGAGCTGTTTTTT
TRBJ2-7	-	TRBV7-9	15	TRBD2	CASSSTSSGTYEQYF	TGTGCCAGCAGCTCCACATCTAGCGGAACTTACGAGCAGTACTTC
TRBJ2-7	-	TRBV5-1	14	-	CASSLGRGLDEQYF	TGCGCCAGCAGCTTAGGACGGGGTCTGGACGAGCAGTACTTC
TRBJ2-1	-	TRBV6-5	11	-	CASSLYNEQFF	TGTGCCAGCAGCCTCTACAATGAGCAGTTCTTC
TRBJ2-2	once	TRBV14	13	-	CASSPSLTGELFF	TGTGCCAGCAGTCCCTCGCTCACCGGGGAGCTGTTTTTT
TRBJ2-5	-	TRBV30	13	-	CAWSATGSETQYF	TGTGCCTGGAGTGCCACAGGGTCCGAGACCCAGTACTTC
TRBJ1-5	-	TRBV5-8	16	-	CASSPSSGDSNQPQHF	TGTGCCAGCAGCCCCTCTTCCGGAGATAGCAATCAGCCCCAGCATTTT
TRBJ2-4	-	TRBV5-8	14	TRBD1	CASSERQGASIQYF	TGTGCCAGCAGCGAGCGACAGGGGGCGAGCATTCAGTACTTC
TRBJ2-7	-	TRBV4-1	15	-	CASSQEPKRTYEQYF	TGCGCCAGCAGCCAAGAACCTAAGAGGACCTACGAGCAGTACTTC
TRBJ2-1	-	TRBV4-1	15	TRBD1	CASSQEPGQGGEQFF	TGCGCCAGCAGCCAAGAGCCGGGACAGGGGGGTGAGCAGTTCTTC
TRBJ1-5	-	TRBV10-2	16	-	CASSVTGLLRDQPQHF	TGCGCCAGCAGTGTGACAGGCCTCCTGAGGGATCAGCCCCAGCATTTT
TRBJ2-1	-	TRBV10-2	15	TRBD2	CASSESSRTSEEQFF	TGCGCCAGCAGTGAGTCGTCCCGGACTAGCGAAGAGCAGTTCTTC
TRBJ2-3	-	TRBV28	14	TRBD1	CASSLDRGTDTQYF	TGTGCCAGCAGTTTAGACAGGGGTACAGATACGCAGTATTTT
TRBJ2-3	-	TRBV5-6	16	TRBD2	CASSFGTSGGSDTQYF	TGTGCCAGCAGCTTTGGGACTAGCGGGGGCTCAGATACGCAGTATTTT
TRBJ1-2	-	TRBV6-1	14	-	CASIKRSGNYGYTF	TGTGCCAGCATTAAACGATCGGGGAACTATGGCTACACCTTC
TRBJ2-2	-	TRBV6-6	13	-	CASSRQNTGELFF	TGTGCCAGCAGCAGACAGAACACCGGGGAGCTGTTTTTT
TRBJ2-7	-	TRBV27	13	TRBD1	CASSEGAEYEQYF	TGTGCCAGCTCCGAGGGGGCGGAATACGAGCAGTACTTC
TRBJ1-5	-	TRBV5-6	12	-	CASSLGGGPQHF	TGTGCCAGCAGCTTGGGAGGAGGGCCCCAGCATTTT
TRBJ1-5	-	TRBV11-2	15	-	CASSLTSGSNQPQHF	TGTGCCAGCAGCTTAACGTCCGGGAGCAATCAGCCCCAGCATTTT
TRBJ2-7	-	TRBV4-1	17	TRBD2	CASSQVGAGGSSYEQYF	TGCGCCAGCAGCCAAGTTGGGGCGGGAGGGTCCTCCTACGAGCAGTACTTC
TRBJ1-5	-	TRBV4-1	17	-	CASSQEMWGEGNQPQHF	TGCGCCAGCAGCCAAGAGATGTGGGGTGAGGGCAATCAGCCCCAGCATTTT
TRBJ2-2	once	TRBV4-1	16	TRBD1	CASSQRTGITSGELFF	TGCGCCAGCAGCCAGAGGACAGGGATCACTTCCGGGGAGCTGTTTTTT
TRBJ2-5	-	TRBV7-9	19	TRBD2	CASSLFSGTLAGDDETQYF	TGTGCCAGCAGCTTATTTTCCGGTACGCTAGCGGGAGACGATGAGACCCAGTACTTC
TRBJ2-7	once	TRBV27	16	TRBD2	CASSSISGREGYEQYF	TGTGCCAGCAGCTCTATTAGCGGGAGAGAGGGATACGAGCAGTACTTC
TRBJ1-5	-	TRBV27	16	-	CASSLKPGYSNQPQHF	TGTGCCAGCAGTTTGAAGCCCGGGTATAGCAATCAGCCCCAGCATTTT
TRBJ2-7	-	TRBV2	17	-	CASSEGTGGTSSYEQYF	TGTGCCAGCAGTGAAGGGACGGGGGGCACAAGCTCCTACGAGCAGTACTTC
TRBJ2-3	-	TRBV27	21	TRBD2	CASSPGLRTSGRWGYTDTQYF	TGTGCCAGCAGTCCCGGGCTTAGGACTAGCGGGAGATGGGGATATACAGATACGCAGTATTTT
TRBJ1-3	once	TRBV30	14	-	CAWGMRTRGNTIYF	TGTGCCTGGGGCATGAGGACGAGAGGTAACACCATATATTTT
TRBJ2-7	-	TRBV18	14	TRBD2	CASSPQPSGYEQYF	TGTGCCAGCTCACCACAGCCTAGCGGTTACGAGCAGTACTTC
TRBJ2-7	-	TRBV6-1	13	TRBD2	CASRRLAAYEQYF	TGTGCCAGCAGGAGACTAGCGGCCTACGAGCAGTACTTC
TRBJ2-7	-	TRBV7-8	16	-	CASSLVGVTGPYEQYF	TGTGCCAGCAGCTTAGTGGGGGTCACGGGCCCCTACGAGCAGTACTTC
TRBJ2-7	-	TRBV4-3	15	TRBD1	CASSLDSGTAYEQYF	TGCGCCAGCAGCCTGGACTCCGGGACAGCCTACGAGCAGTACTTC
TRBJ2-7	-	TRBV14	16	TRBD2	CASSLSGSGVFYEQYF	TGTGCCAGCAGCCTTTCCGGTAGCGGGGTATTCTACGAGCAGTACTTC
TRBJ2-7	-	TRBV2	10	-	CASRRGEQYF	TGTGCCAGCCGTCGGGGGGAGCAGTACTTC
TRBJ2-7	-	TRBV4-2	13	-	CASSPGRNNEQYF	TGTGCCAGCAGCCCAGGGAGGAACAACGAGCAGTACTTC